Following are 18 T cell receptor beta chains from one sample sequenced in a study of CD8 T cells in ankylosing spondylitis. Study-wide points: There was a TCR beta motif, made of roughly eight highly homologous variants, that appeared characteristic of ankylosing spondylitis blood.

TCRdb recomputed calls from the 5' RACE reads with MiXCR, one row per CDR3 protein. The sample consists of hundreds of thousands of distinct CDR3 sequences, 9.5% to 15% of them appearing once. Their target antigens are unknown. Material for sequencing was blood, either unsorted or a sorted T cell fraction (not recorded which). These receptors were collected from a male donor with ankylosing spondylitis.

The table lists this clonotype with many counts. The chain is built from TRBV19 and TRBJ1-2; D possibly corresponds to TRBD1 (5 bases). Trimming pared 5 bases from V and 1 base from J, leaving 8 bases between. CDR1 is LNHDA, CDR2 SQIVND, per germline (reference sequence). CDR3 size: 13 residues. CDR3 DNA sequence: TGTGCCAGTAGTCGGGACTTTAACTATGGCTACACCTTC. Its protein product is CASSRDFNYGYTF. Full variable domain (missing parts from reference TRBV19 and TRBJ1-2): DGGITQSPKYLFRKEGQNVTLSCEQNLNHDAMYWYRQDPGQGLRLIYYSQIVNDFQKGDIAEGYSVSREKKESFPLTVTSAQKNPTAFYLCASSRDFNYGYTFGSGTRLTVV.

The CDR3 loop is CATSSAHRENSYEQYF. DNA of the CDR3: TGTGCCACCAGTTCGGCTCACAGGGAAAATTCCTACGAGCAGTACTTC. The genes are TRBV24-1 and TRBJ2-7, with a possible D match to TRBD1 (6 bases). The CDR3 spans 16 residues. In germline, CDR1 is KGHDR, CDR2 SFDVKD. V lost 6 bases and J lost 1, with 18 bases in between.

This clonotype has more than one count but fewer than ten. J is TRBJ2-2 and V is TRBV20-1; 8 bases are shared with TRBD1. This CDR3 spans 15 amino acids. Germline CDR1 and CDR2: DFQATT and SNEGSKA (reference sequence). J was trimmed by 5 bases and V by 0 bases; bases with no gene match: 5. The CDR3 sequence is CSARDRGRGTGELFF. For the CDR3, the DNA is TGCAGTGCTAGAGACAGGGGGCGAGGAACCGGGGAGCTGTTTTTT.

The rearrangement uses TRBV9 and TRBJ2-5, with 8 bases aligning to TRBD2. V lost 0 bases and J lost 3; bases outside the gene matches: 7. The germline gives CDR1 SGDLS, CDR2 YYNGEE. This CDR3 contains 16 residues. This CDR3 is CASSVEGSGKKETQYF. CDR3 bases: TGTGCCAGCAGCGTAGAAGGTAGCGGGAAGAAAGAGACCCAGTACTTC.

The rearrangement uses TRBV5-1 and TRBJ2-4; D is possibly TRBD1 (6 bases). The germline CDR1 and CDR2 sequences are SGHRS and YFSETQ. This CDR3 region has 15 residues. V was clipped by 3 bases and J by 6 bases, with 16 bases between them. CDR3 in amino acids: CASSSLGAEGNIQYF. The CDR3 nucleotides are TGCGCCAGCAGCTCCCTGGGGGCAGAAGGAAACATTCAGTACTTC.

This clonotype was detected ten times or more. V gene TRBV20-1 combines with J gene TRBJ2-1; no reliable D call. The germline CDR1 and CDR2 sequences are DFQATT and SNEGSKA (reference sequence). CDR3 length: 14 residues. V was shortened by 5 bases and J by 0 bases, with 11 bases between the two germline ends. Here the CDR3 reads CSAVTQSSYNEQFF. Written as DNA, the CDR3 is TGCAGTGCTGTTACGCAAAGCTCCTACAATGAGCAGTTCTTC.

This clonotype was observed a handful of times. The chain recombines TRBV20-1 with TRBJ2-5; the D gene is possibly TRBD1 (5 bases). V lost 1 base, J lost 11 bases, and 23 bases lay in between. This CDR3 region has 15 residues. Germline CDR1 and CDR2: DFQATT and SNEGSKA (reference sequence). The CDR3 coding sequence is TGCAGTGCTAGAGCTGTGGGGCAACCTCAAGAGGTTCAGTACTTC. This gives the protein CSARAVGQPQEVQYF.

About this clonotype itself: Since the CDR3 does not end with the conserved phenylalanine or tryptophan, this likely comes from a read error. The DNA is left out, because the CDR3 cannot be placed on it with certainty; the CDR3 is given as TCRdb lists it. V usage is TRBV21-1 and J usage is TRBJ1-5. TRBV21-1 is annotated as a pseudogene. Counting both end residues, the CDR3 totals 15 amino acids. The CDR3: CASSKIGSLNQPQHL.

This clonotype was observed many times. This sequence joins TRBV12-3 or TRBV12-4 and TRBJ2-3; D tentatively fits TRBD1 or TRBD2 (6 bases each). This CDR3 has 15 residues. The V gene lost 2 bases and the J gene lost 5 bases, with 14 bases spanning the gap. In DNA, the CDR3 is TGTGCCAGCAGTTTAATCAGCGGAGGGGGAGATACGCAGTATTTT. Translated, it gives CASSLISGGGDTQYF.

V is TRBV20-1 and J is TRBJ2-7; a possible D gene is TRBD2 (7 bases). The CDR3 is 12 amino acids. V shed 6 bases and J shed 2 bases, with 11 bases lying between them. Per the germline V gene, CDR1 is DFQATT and CDR2 is SNEGSKA (reference sequence). For the CDR3, the DNA is TGCAGTGCCCGGCGGGGGCCCTACGAGCAGTACTTC. It is translated as CSARRGPYEQYF.

Only a few counts were recorded for this clonotype. The chain couples TRBV4-1 to TRBJ2-3; D is possibly TRBD2 (6 bases). The V gene's germline CDR1 is MGHRA and CDR2 YSYEKL. V gave up 5 bases and J gave up 2 bases, with 8 bases separating them. The CDR3 has 13 amino acids. CDR3 sequence (DNA): TGCGCCAGCAGCTCACTAGCCACAGATACGCAGTATTTT. It translates to CASSSLATDTQYF.

This clonotype was counted a few times. V and J are TRBV11-2 and TRBJ1-1; weak D call: TRBD1 (6 bases). Germline V gives CDR1 SGHAT, CDR2 FQNNGV. The CDR3 extends over 16 amino acids. V was pared by 0 bases and J by 3 bases, with 14 bases between. As DNA, the CDR3 is TGTGCCAGCAGCTTAGAGCCGGGGGCGCGGTACACTGAAGCTTTCTTT. It yields the protein CASSLEPGARYTEAFF.

This clonotype showed up many times. The chain is built from TRBV12-3 or TRBV12-4 and TRBJ2-3, with 12 positions matching TRBD2. V gave up 6 bases and J gave up 1 base; unmatched junction bases: 5. The CDR3 length is 16 residues. The chain's CDR3 is CASRETSGSRTDTQYF. The DNA for the CDR3 is TGTGCCAGCAGGGAGACTAGCGGGAGTCGCACAGATACGCAGTATTTT.

This clonotype has more than one count but fewer than ten. The rearrangement uses TRBV20-1 and TRBJ2-5; TRBD1 agrees at 7 bases. The CDR3 is 14 residues long. Germline V lookup: CDR1 DFQATT, CDR2 SNEGSKA (reference sequence). Unmatched junction bases numbered 1, after V lost 0 bases and J lost 0 bases. In nucleotides, the CDR3 is TGCAGTGCTAGAGACGACAGGGACCAAGAGACCCAGTACTTC. Translating it yields CSARDDRDQETQYF.

This chain uses TRBV4-1 with TRBJ1-2; 8 positions match TRBD1. The J segment lost 2 bases and the V segment lost 3 bases, leaving 14 bases of the junction unmatched. The CDR3 covers 18 residues. Germline V gene data show CDR1 as MGHRA and CDR2 as YSYEKL. The CDR3 coding sequence is TGCGCCAGCAGCCAGTCAAGACAGGGGCGACTCAAAAACTATGGCTACACCTTC. It codes for CASSQSRQGRLKNYGYTF.

The chain joins TRBV12-5 to TRBJ1-4; D remains unclear. V lost 7 bases to trimming and J lost 7 bases, with 10 bases between them. The germline V gene has CDR1 LGHNT and CDR2 FRNRAP. The CDR3 spans 12 residues. CDR3 region: CASASALEKLFF. The CDR3, as DNA: TGTGCTAGTGCCTCCGCCCTTGAAAAACTGTTTTTT. Supplemented by reference TRBV12-5 and TRBJ1-4, the full variable domain reads DARVTQTPRHKVTEMGQEVTMRCQPILGHNTVFWYRQTMMQGLELLAYFRNRAPLDDSGMPKDRFSAEMPDATLATLKIQPSEPRDSAVYFCASASALEKLFFGSGTQLSVL.

V gene TRBV5-1 combines with J gene TRBJ1-2; 9 nucleotides align to TRBD1. V was pared by 1 base and J by 6 bases, with 10 bases of the junction left unmatched. The CDR3 totals 16 residues. In germline, CDR1 is SGHRS, CDR2 YFSETQ. The DNA for the CDR3 is TGCGCCAGCAGCTTGTCCCTTTCGGGACAGGGCCATGGCTACACCTTC. Amino acids: CASSLSLSGQGHGYTF.

This clonotype was detected ten times or more. This chain joins TRBV29-1 and TRBJ1-1, with D perhaps TRBD1 (6 bases). Between the trimmed V and J ends, which lost 3 bases and 2 bases, there was a span of 7 bases. The germline V gene has CDR1 SQVTM and CDR2 ANQGSEA. The CDR3 length is 12 residues. Here the CDR3 reads CSVDRGNTEAFF. CDR3 DNA sequence: TGCAGCGTTGACAGGGGCAACACTGAAGCTTTCTTT. Supplemented by reference TRBV29-1 and TRBJ1-1, the full variable domain reads SAVISQKPSRDICQRGTSLTIQCQVDSQVTMMFWYRQQPGQSLTLIATANQGSEATYESGFVIDKFPISRPNLTFSTLTVSNMSPEDSSIYLCSVDRGNTEAFFGQGTRLTVV.